Following are 16 T cell receptor beta chains from one sample sequenced in a study of blood T cell repertoires in COVID-19. Clones were sequenced by immunoSEQ multiplex PCR, and TCRdb holds only the in-frame ones, with some missing. The data contain about 180,000 clones, 70% to 80% of them singletons. Sample: PBMCs or T cells enriched from blood (not recorded which). These TCRs come from a man in his 60s who had been exposed to COVID-19.

The chain links TRBV30 to TRBJ2-1; 7 nucleotides align to TRBD2. The V and J ends lost 5 bases and 6 bases, in that order; junction bases with no gene match: 10. The CDR3 has 14 amino acids. Germline-derived CDR1 and CDR2 are GTSNPN and SVGIG (reference sequence). As DNA, the CDR3 is TGTGCCTGGGGGAGGGAGGGCCAGGGCAATGAGCAGTTCTTC. Its protein product is CAWGREGQGNEQFF. Full variable domain (rest looked up from reference TRBV30 and TRBJ2-1): SQTIHQWPATLVQPVGSPLSLECTVEGTSNPNLYWYRQAAGRGLQLLFYSVGIGQISSEVPQNLSASRPQDRQFILSSKKLLLSDSGFYLCAWGREGQGNEQFFGPGTRLTVL.

The gene calls are TRBV28 and TRBJ1-5; D call uncertain. Germline V gene lookup returns CDR1 MDHEN and CDR2 SYDVKM. Deletions cut 4 bases from V and 3 bases from J, with 13 bases between. The CDR3 contains 15 residues. CDR3 DNA sequence: TGTGCCAGCAGTTCCCAAGGCGGGTACAATCAGCCCCAGCATTTT. Translated: CASSSQGGYNQPQHF.

A remark on this clone: This sample also contains other DNA sequences that code for the same CDR3. The genes are TRBV5-1 and TRBJ2-1; D remains ambiguous. Trimming cost V 4 bases and J 0 bases, with 11 bases left between them. The CDR3 runs 15 residues. Germline CDR1 SGHRS, CDR2 YFSETQ. CDR3 loop: CASSLGLSSYNEQFF. The CDR3 bases are TGCGCCAGCAGCCTAGGATTGAGCTCCTACAATGAGCAGTTCTTC.

This clone appeared a single time. The junction departs from germline at one end; a sequencing error may be responsible. The CDR3 here is CASNPGQGWDENLFF. CDR3 bases: TGTGCCAGCAACCCCGGACAGGGCTGGGATGAAAACCTGTTTTTT. V and J are TRBV9 and TRBJ1-4; 8 nucleotides agree with TRBD1. Germline CDR1 SGDLS, CDR2 YYNGEE. The CDR3 contains 15 residues.

The V call is TRBV28, the J call TRBJ1-2, with a possible D match to TRBD1 (5 bases). The V end was cut by 7 bases, the J end by 6 bases, with 15 bases between. The CDR3 has 13 amino acids. Germline V CDR1 and CDR2: MDHEN, SYDVKM. The chain's CDR3 is CASIPWGGDGYTF. CDR3 in DNA: TGTGCCAGCATCCCTTGGGGGGGGGATGGCTACACCTTC.

The chain is built from TRBV30 and TRBJ1-4, with unresolved D. V dropped 0 bases and J dropped 7 bases, with 15 bases sitting between them. CDR3 length: 15 amino acids. Germline V gene lookup returns CDR1 GTSNPN and CDR2 SVGIG (reference sequence). The CDR3 loop is CAWSVKAGAGEKLFF. In DNA, the CDR3 is TGTGCCTGGAGTGTAAAGGCGGGCGCAGGTGAAAAACTGTTTTTT.

This chain joins TRBV7-2 and TRBJ2-7; TRBD2 matches at 8 bases. Per the germline V gene, CDR1 is SGHTA and CDR2 is FQGNSA. V gave up 5 bases and J gave up 1 base; unmatched junction bases: 13. This CDR3 comprises 17 residues. The CDR3: CASSLPSSGRGSYEQYF. The CDR3 region has the DNA TGTGCCAGCAGCCTCCCGTCCAGCGGGAGAGGTTCCTACGAGCAGTACTTC. The full variable domain, with the rest looked up from reference TRBV7-2 and TRBJ2-7, is GAGVSQSPSNKVTEKGKDVELRCDPISGHTALYWYRQSLGQGLEFLIYFQGNSAPDKSGLPSDRFSAERTGGSVSTLTIQRTQQEDSAVYLCASSLPSSGRGSYEQYFGPGTRLTVT.

This chain connects TRBV4-1 to TRBJ2-5; 9 nucleotides line up with TRBD1. V was clipped by 4 bases and J by 1 base; unmatched bases: 1. From germline, CDR1 is MGHRA and CDR2 YSYEKL. This CDR3 contains 14 residues. The CDR3 DNA reads TGCGCCAGCAGCCTACAGGGGGCCCAAGAGACCCAGTACTTC. Translated: CASSLQGAQETQYF.

The chain combines TRBV2 with TRBJ2-7; 10 bases map to TRBD2. Germline V lookup: CDR1 SNHLY, CDR2 FYNNEI. The CDR3 runs to 12 residues. V trimming: 7 bases; J trimming: 6 bases; junction bases outside the gene matches: 3. DNA for the CDR3: TGTGCCAGCACTAGCGGGAGAGGCGAGCAGTACTTC. This encodes CASTSGRGEQYF.

This sequence joins TRBV6-5 and TRBJ1-4; D not certain. Germline V lookup: CDR1 MNHEY, CDR2 SVGAGI. The CDR3 covers 15 residues. V was pared by 6 bases and J by 0 bases, with 11 bases between. The CDR3 DNA reads as TGTGCCAGCAGGCCACATGGAGCAACTAATGAAAAACTGTTTTTT. Amino acids: CASRPHGATNEKLFF.

V gene TRBV20-1 combines with J gene TRBJ2-3, with a tentative D call TRBD1 (6 bases). Germline V gene sequence: CDR1 DFQATT, CDR2 SNEGSKA (reference sequence). V lost 3 bases and J 4 bases, leaving 14 bases between the germline ends. The CDR3 has 14 amino acids. Written as DNA, the CDR3 is TGCAGTGCTAGTCGAGGATCAGGGGCAGATACGCAGTATTTT. This translates into CSASRGSGADTQYF.

The chain links TRBV10-3 to TRBJ2-5; 11 nucleotides agree with TRBD2. Germline V gene lookup returns CDR1 ENHRY and CDR2 SYGVKD. The CDR3 consists of 21 residues. Trimming at V came to 2 bases and at J to 2 bases, leaving 19 bases not matched to a gene. The CDR3 region is CAISEGSLLAGARLYQETQYF. DNA for the CDR3: TGTGCCATCAGTGAGGGTTCCCTACTAGCGGGAGCTCGATTGTATCAAGAGACCCAGTACTTC.

V and J are TRBV12-3 or TRBV12-4 and TRBJ1-4, with D maybe TRBD1 (6 bases). This CDR3 has 13 amino acids. The V gene lost 10 bases and the J gene lost 3 bases, with 12 bases spanning the gap. This CDR3 reads CATQGTANEKLFF. The DNA for the CDR3 is TGTGCCACTCAGGGGACGGCTAATGAAAAACTGTTTTTT.

This chain's CDR3 is CASSSTGRENQPQHF. The CDR3 DNA is TGTGCCAGCAGCTCCACGGGGAGGGAGAATCAGCCCCAGCATTTT. The V gene is TRBV11-2, the J gene TRBJ1-5; D gene ambiguous. V was clipped by 4 bases and J by 4 bases, with 14 bases between them. The CDR3 loop spans 15 amino acids. Germline CDR1 and CDR2: SGHAT and FQNNGV.

This chain links TRBV11-2 with TRBJ2-7, with D maybe TRBD2 (5 bases). This CDR3 has 15 amino acids. Germline V gene sequence: CDR1 SGHAT, CDR2 FQNNGV. The V end lost 0 bases, the J end lost 3 bases, and 12 bases lay between the germline ends. The CDR3 DNA reads as TGTGCCAGCAGCTTAGATACGGCCCGGGACTACGAGCAGTACTTC. Translation: CASSLDTARDYEQYF.

The chain uses TRBV27 and TRBJ1-2; D gene unclear. The ends were cut back, 5 bases at V and 4 bases at J, with 14 bases in the middle. CDR1 is MNHEY and CDR2 is SMNVEV in the germline V gene (reference sequence). This CDR3 is 14 amino acids long. The CDR3 loop is CASSPPGRSYGYTF. CDR3 nucleotide sequence: TGTGCCAGCAGTCCCCCTGGCAGATCCTATGGCTACACCTTC.